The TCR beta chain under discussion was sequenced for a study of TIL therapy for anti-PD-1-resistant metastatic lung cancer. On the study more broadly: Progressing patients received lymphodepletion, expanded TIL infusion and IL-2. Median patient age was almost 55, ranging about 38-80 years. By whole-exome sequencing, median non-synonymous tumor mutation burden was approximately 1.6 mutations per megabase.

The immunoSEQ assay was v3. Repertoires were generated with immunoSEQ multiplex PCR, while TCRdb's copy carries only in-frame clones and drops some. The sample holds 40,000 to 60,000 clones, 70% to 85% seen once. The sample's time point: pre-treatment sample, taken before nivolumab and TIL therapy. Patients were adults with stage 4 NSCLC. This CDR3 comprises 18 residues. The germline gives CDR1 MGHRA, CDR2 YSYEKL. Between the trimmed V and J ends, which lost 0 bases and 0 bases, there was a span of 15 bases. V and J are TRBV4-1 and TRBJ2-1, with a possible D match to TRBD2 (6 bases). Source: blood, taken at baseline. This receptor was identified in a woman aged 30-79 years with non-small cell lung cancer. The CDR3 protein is CASSQEGLASSSYNEQFF. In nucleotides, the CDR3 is TGCGCCAGCAGCCAAGAAGGGCTAGCGTCCTCCTCCTACAATGAGCAGTTCTTC.